This entry features one T cell receptor (beta chain) sequence. cDNA came from about 0.51 to 1 ug RNA primed by random hexamers. TCRdb itself ran the immunoSEQ multiplex PCR reads through MiXCR, one entry per CDR3 protein. The data show 150,000 to 200,000 distinct CDR3 sequences, 80% to 95% seen once. CDR3 size: 18 residues. Germline lookup yields CDR1 LNHDA and CDR2 SQIVND (reference sequence). V lost 5 bases, J lost 0 bases, and 14 bases stayed unmatched. This entry is derived from a study of CD8 T cells in Susac syndrome. From blood CD8+ and CD4+ T cells, TCR beta sequences were generated. TEMRA cells were enriched by FACS, while CD8+ and CD4+ T cells were obtained through a negative isolation that was performed magnetically.

This sequence joins TRBV19 and TRBJ1-1; TRBD1 agrees at 8 bases. The source is a human donor in good health. The specimen sequenced was CD4+ T cells from PBMCs. The CDR3 reads CASSHLQGGLSMNTEAFF. The CDR3 DNA reads as TGTGCCAGTAGTCATCTACAGGGGGGACTTTCAATGAACACTGAAGCTTTCTTT. The complete variable domain, with remaining parts taken from reference TRBV19 and TRBJ1-1, reads DGGITQSPKYLFRKEGQNVTLSCEQNLNHDAMYWYRQDPGQGLRLIYYSQIVNDFQKGDIAEGYSVSREKKESFPLTVTSAQKNPTAFYLCASSHLQGGLSMNTEAFFGQGTRLTVV.